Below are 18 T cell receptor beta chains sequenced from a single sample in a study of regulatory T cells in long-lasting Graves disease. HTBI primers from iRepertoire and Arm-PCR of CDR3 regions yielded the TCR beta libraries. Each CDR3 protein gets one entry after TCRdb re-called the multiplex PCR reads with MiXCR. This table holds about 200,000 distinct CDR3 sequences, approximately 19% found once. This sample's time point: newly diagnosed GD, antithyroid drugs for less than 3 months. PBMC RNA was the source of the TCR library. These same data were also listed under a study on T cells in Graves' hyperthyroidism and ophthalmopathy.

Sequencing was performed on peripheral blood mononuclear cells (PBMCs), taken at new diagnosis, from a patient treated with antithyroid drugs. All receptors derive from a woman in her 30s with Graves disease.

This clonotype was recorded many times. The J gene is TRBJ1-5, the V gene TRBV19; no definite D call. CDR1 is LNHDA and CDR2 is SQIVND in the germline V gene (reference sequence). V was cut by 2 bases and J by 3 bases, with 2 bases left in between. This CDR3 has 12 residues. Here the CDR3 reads CASSIPNQPQHF. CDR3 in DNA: TGTGCCAGTAGTATACCCAATCAGCCCCAGCATTTT.

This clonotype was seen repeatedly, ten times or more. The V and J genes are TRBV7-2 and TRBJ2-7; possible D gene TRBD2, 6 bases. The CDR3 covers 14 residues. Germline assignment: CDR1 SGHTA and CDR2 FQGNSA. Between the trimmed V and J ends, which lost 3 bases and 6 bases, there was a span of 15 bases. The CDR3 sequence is CASSFVHGSGEQYF. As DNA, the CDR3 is TGTGCCAGCAGCTTCGTCCACGGGAGTGGCGAGCAGTACTTC.

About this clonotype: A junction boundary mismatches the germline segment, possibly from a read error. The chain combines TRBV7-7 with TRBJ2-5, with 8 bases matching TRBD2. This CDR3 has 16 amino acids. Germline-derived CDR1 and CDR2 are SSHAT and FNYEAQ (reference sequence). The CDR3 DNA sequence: TGTGCTAGCAGCTTTGGGGGCGGGGGGATCCAAGAGACCCAGTACTTC. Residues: CASSFGGGGIQETQYF.

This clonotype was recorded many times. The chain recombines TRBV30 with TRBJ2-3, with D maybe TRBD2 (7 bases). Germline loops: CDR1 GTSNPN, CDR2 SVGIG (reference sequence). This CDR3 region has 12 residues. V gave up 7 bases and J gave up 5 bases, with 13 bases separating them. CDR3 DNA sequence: TGTGCCTTACGGGGGGCCAAAGATACGCAGTATTTT. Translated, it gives CALRGAKDTQYF.

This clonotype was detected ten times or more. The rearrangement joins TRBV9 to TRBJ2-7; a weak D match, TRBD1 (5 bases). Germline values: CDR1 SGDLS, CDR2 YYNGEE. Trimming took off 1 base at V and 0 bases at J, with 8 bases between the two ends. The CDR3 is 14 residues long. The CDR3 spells CASSVRGGSYEQYF. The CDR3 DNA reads TGTGCCAGCAGCGTAAGGGGCGGCTCCTACGAGCAGTACTTC.

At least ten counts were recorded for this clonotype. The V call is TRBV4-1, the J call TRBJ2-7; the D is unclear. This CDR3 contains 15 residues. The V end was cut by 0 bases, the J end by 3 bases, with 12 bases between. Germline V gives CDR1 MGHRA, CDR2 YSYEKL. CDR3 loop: CASSQDKSPFYEQYF. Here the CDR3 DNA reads TGCGCCAGCAGCCAAGACAAGAGCCCCTTCTACGAGCAGTACTTC.

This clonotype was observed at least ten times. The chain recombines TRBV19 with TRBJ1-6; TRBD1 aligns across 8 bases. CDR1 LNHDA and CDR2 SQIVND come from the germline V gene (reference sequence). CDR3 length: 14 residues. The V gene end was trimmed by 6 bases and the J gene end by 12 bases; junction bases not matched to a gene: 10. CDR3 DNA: TGTGCCAGTAGGACCACCGGGACAGGCGGACCCCTCCACTTT. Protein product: CASRTTGTGGPLHF.

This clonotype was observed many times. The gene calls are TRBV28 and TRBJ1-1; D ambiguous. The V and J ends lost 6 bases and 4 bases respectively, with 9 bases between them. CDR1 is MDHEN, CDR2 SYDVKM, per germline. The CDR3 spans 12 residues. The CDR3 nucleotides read TGTGCCAGCAGACGAAGGAGCACTGAAGCTTTCTTT. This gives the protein CASRRRSTEAFF.

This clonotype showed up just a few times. The CDR3 loop is CASSEPERGTDTQYF. CDR3 DNA: TGCGCCAGCAGTGAGCCCGAACGGGGTACAGATACGCAGTATTTT. The chain has TRBV10-2 and TRBJ2-3, with a weak D call TRBD2 (5 bases). Germline loops: CDR1 WSHSY, CDR2 SAAADI. Trimming removed 2 bases from V and 3 bases from J, with 12 bases in between. The CDR3 loop spans 15 amino acids.

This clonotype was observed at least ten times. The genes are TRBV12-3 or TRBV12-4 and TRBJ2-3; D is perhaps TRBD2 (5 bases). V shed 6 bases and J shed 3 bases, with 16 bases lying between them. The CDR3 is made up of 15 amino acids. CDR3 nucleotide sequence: TGTGCCAGCAGACTAGACCCGGTGGGTACAGATACGCAGTATTTT. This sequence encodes CASRLDPVGTDTQYF.

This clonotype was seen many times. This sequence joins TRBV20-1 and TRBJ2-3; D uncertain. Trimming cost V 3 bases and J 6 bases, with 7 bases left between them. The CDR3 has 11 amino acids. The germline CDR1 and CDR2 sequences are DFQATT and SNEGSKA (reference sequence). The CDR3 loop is CSASPPDTQYF. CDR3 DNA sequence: TGCAGTGCTAGCCCCCCCGATACGCAGTATTTT.

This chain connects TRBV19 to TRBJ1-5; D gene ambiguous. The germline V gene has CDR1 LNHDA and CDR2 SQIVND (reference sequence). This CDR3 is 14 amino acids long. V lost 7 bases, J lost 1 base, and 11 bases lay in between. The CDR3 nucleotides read TGTGCCAGTAAGATGACGCAGAGCAATCAGCCCCAGCATTTT. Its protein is CASKMTQSNQPQHF. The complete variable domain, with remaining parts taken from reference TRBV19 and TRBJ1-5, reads DGGITQSPKYLFRKEGQNVTLSCEQNLNHDAMYWYRQDPGQGLRLIYYSQIVNDFQKGDIAEGYSVSREKKESFPLTVTSAQKNPTAFYLCASKMTQSNQPQHFGDGTRLSIL.

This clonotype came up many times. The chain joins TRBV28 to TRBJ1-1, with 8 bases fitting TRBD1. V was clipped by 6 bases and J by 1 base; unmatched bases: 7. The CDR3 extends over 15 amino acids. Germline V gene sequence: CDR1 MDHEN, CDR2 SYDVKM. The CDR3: CASRPTGGKNTEAFF. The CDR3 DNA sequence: TGTGCCAGCAGACCTACAGGGGGAAAGAACACTGAAGCTTTCTTT. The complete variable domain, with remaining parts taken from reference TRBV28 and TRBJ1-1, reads DVKVTQSSRYLVKRTGEKVFLECVQDMDHENMFWYRQDPGLGLRLIYFSYDVKMKEKGDIPEGYSVSREKKERFSLILESASTNQTSMYLCASRPTGGKNTEAFFGQGTRLTVV.

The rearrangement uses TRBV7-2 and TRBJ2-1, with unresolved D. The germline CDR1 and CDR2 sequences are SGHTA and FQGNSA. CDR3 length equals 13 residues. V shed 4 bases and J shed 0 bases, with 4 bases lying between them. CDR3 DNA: TGTGCCAGCAGCTCCATCTCCTACAATGAGCAGTTCTTC. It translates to CASSSISYNEQFF.

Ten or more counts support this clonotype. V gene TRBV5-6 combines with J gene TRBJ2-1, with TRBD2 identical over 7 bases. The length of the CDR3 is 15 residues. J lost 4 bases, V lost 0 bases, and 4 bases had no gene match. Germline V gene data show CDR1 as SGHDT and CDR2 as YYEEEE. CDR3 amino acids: CASSLAREWYNEQFF. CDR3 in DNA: TGTGCCAGCAGCTTGGCGCGGGAGTGGTACAATGAGCAGTTCTTC. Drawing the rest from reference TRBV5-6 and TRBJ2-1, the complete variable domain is DAGVTQSPTHLIKTRGQQVTLRCSPKSGHDTVSWYQQALGQGPQFIFQYYEEEERQRGNFPDRFSGHQFPNYSSELNVNALLLGDSALYLCASSLAREWYNEQFFGPGTRLTVL.

CDR3 coding DNA: TGTGCCAGCAGTTCTCCGGGACACCCAGGAGATTACGAGCAGTACTTC. It is translated as CASSSPGHPGDYEQYF. V usage is TRBV28 and J usage is TRBJ2-7; tentative D call: TRBD1 (6 bases). V shed 4 bases and J shed 4 bases, with 20 bases lying between them. Germline-derived CDR1 and CDR2 are MDHEN and SYDVKM. This CDR3 region has 16 residues. Filled out from reference TRBV28 and TRBJ2-7, the complete variable domain reads DVKVTQSSRYLVKRTGEKVFLECVQDMDHENMFWYRQDPGLGLRLIYFSYDVKMKEKGDIPEGYSVSREKKERFSLILESASTNQTSMYLCASSSPGHPGDYEQYFGPGTRLTVT.

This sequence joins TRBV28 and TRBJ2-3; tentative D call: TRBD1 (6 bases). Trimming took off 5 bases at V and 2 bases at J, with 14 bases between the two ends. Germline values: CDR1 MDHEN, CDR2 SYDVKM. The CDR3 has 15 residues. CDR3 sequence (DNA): TGTGCCAGCAGTCTATCGGGACACAACACAGATACGCAGTATTTT. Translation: CASSLSGHNTDTQYF.

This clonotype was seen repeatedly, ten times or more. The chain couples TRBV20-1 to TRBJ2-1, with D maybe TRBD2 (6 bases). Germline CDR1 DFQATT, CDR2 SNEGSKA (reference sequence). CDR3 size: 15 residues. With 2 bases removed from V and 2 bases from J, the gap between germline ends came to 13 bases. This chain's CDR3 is CSARSRRDPYNEQFF. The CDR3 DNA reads TGCAGTGCTAGATCGCGGCGGGACCCCTACAATGAGCAGTTCTTC.